The 22 T cell receptor beta chains below come from one sample, sequenced in a study of T cell clones after liver transplantation. Libraries were prepared by immunoSEQ multiplex PCR; TCRdb keeps only in-frame clonotypes and omits some of them. The sample holds 6,000 or so clones, about 80% seen once. The sequences come from CD8+ T cells from blood, collected just over 45 months after liver transplant. The receptors here all came from a human patient who received a liver transplant. These T cells may partly come from the graft donor.

The chain links TRBV28 to TRBJ2-1; 7 bases are a match to TRBD1. This CDR3 comprises 13 residues. Germline values: CDR1 MDHEN, CDR2 SYDVKM. Losses at the gene ends were 6 bases for V and 5 bases for J; bases not matched to a gene: 4. The CDR3 spells CASRLTGDNEQFF. Here the CDR3 DNA reads TGTGCCAGCAGACTAACAGGGGACAATGAGCAGTTCTTC.

The rearrangement links TRBV7-3 to TRBJ1-1; D is ambiguous. Germline V gene data show CDR1 as SGHTA and CDR2 as FQGTGA. CDR3 length: 15 amino acids. Trimming left V 1 base short and J 3 bases short, with 12 bases between. The CDR3 protein is CASSLSPRGDTEAFF. The CDR3 DNA reads as TGTGCCAGCAGCTTAAGCCCGCGGGGAGACACTGAAGCTTTCTTT.

In the case of this clone: Other DNA sequences within the sample encode an identical CDR3. The chain uses TRBV5-1 and TRBJ2-1; tentative D call: TRBD2 (5 bases). Germline CDR1 and CDR2: SGHRS and YFSETQ. This CDR3 region has 14 residues. The V end was cut by 3 bases, the J end by 2 bases, with 9 bases between. The CDR3 here is CASSSGGTYNEQFF. The DNA of the CDR3 is TGCGCCAGCAGCTCTGGAGGCACCTACAATGAGCAGTTCTTC.

The chain joins TRBV9 to TRBJ2-1; D not resolved. The CDR3 covers 11 residues. V was pared by 0 bases and J by 9 bases, with 4 bases between. Germline V gene lookup returns CDR1 SGDLS and CDR2 YYNGEE. The DNA of the CDR3 is TGTGCCAGCAGCGTAGGGATTGAGCAGTTCTTC. This sequence encodes CASSVGIEQFF.

V and J are TRBV19 and TRBJ1-1; maybe TRBD1 (5 bases). This CDR3 spans 16 amino acids. Germline V gene sequence: CDR1 LNHDA, CDR2 SQIVND (reference sequence). V was shortened by 0 bases and J by 5 bases, with 16 bases between the two germline ends. The CDR3 bases are TGTGCCAGTAGTATAGATCTGTTCGGGGCGAGGACTGAAGCTTTCTTT. Translation: CASSIDLFGARTEAFF.

The chain couples TRBV4-1 to TRBJ2-2, with TRBD1 matching 10 bases. With V trimmed by 5 bases and J by 4 bases, 1 base remained unmatched. The CDR3 is made up of 14 amino acids. Germline CDR1 and CDR2: MGHRA and YSYEKL. The CDR3 region is CASSWTGGTGELFF. The CDR3 DNA follows: TGCGCCAGCAGCTGGACAGGGGGCACCGGGGAGCTGTTTTTT.

The sample holds a few counts of this clone. This sequence joins TRBV7-6 and TRBJ1-2, with D hard to call. From germline, CDR1 is SGHVS and CDR2 FNYEAQ. V gave up 3 bases and J gave up 0 bases, with 5 bases separating them. The CDR3 is made up of 13 amino acids. The CDR3 DNA sequence: TGTGCCAGCAGCTTGGACCCTAACTATGGCTACACCTTC. It encodes CASSLDPNYGYTF.

This clone was detected once. The V and J genes are TRBV19 and TRBJ2-1; D is perhaps TRBD1 or TRBD2 (6 bases each). Germline V gene data show CDR1 as LNHDA and CDR2 as SQIVND (reference sequence). V was pared by 5 bases and J by 0 bases, with 11 bases between. CDR3 length: 15 amino acids. In DNA, the CDR3 is TGTGCCAGTAGTCAAGGGGGGAGCTCCTACAATGAGCAGTTCTTC. It codes for CASSQGGSSYNEQFF.

The count of this clone is one. This rearrangement joins TRBV5-1 to TRBJ2-1; D is unresolved. CDR3 size: 12 residues. V lost 5 bases and J 6 bases, leaving 9 bases between the germline ends. Germline V gives CDR1 SGHRS, CDR2 YFSETQ. DNA for the CDR3: TGCGCCAGCAGGCACGGCCTCAATGAGCAGTTCTTC. Translation: CASRHGLNEQFF.

The chain recombines TRBV19 with TRBJ2-1, with 7 positions matching TRBD1. Germline V CDR1 and CDR2: LNHDA, SQIVND (reference sequence). V lost 4 bases, J lost 6 bases, and 6 bases stayed unmatched. There are 14 residues in the CDR3. CDR3 in DNA: TGTGCCAGTAGTACGAGACAGGGCCCCAATGAGCAGTTCTTC. It yields the protein CASSTRQGPNEQFF.

This clone was seen a few times. V gene TRBV28 combines with J gene TRBJ2-2; TRBD1 is a possible D gene (5 bases). The CDR3 has 13 amino acids. Germline assignment: CDR1 MDHEN and CDR2 SYDVKM. Trimming removed 6 bases at V and 6 bases at J, with 11 bases between. For the CDR3, the DNA is TGTGCCAGCAGCCTTAGGGGTGCCGGGGAGCTGTTTTTT. Its translation is CASSLRGAGELFF.

The chain carries TRBV19 and TRBJ1-5; D may be TRBD1 (5 bases). Germline CDR1 is LNHDA and CDR2 is SQIVND (reference sequence). V was trimmed by 9 bases and J by 7 bases, leaving 19 bases between them. CDR3 length equals 14 residues. CDR3 in amino acids: CASHWGGGRQPQHF. The CDR3 DNA follows: TGTGCCAGCCACTGGGGGGGAGGACGGCAGCCCCAGCATTTT.

The rearrangement uses TRBV7-6 and TRBJ2-2, with D hard to call. This CDR3 comprises 15 residues. Germline CDR1 is SGHVS and CDR2 is FNYEAQ. V lost 8 bases and J 0 bases, leaving 13 bases between the germline ends. CDR3 loop: CASALGLTNTGELFF. The CDR3 DNA sequence: TGTGCCAGCGCGTTAGGGCTCACGAACACCGGGGAGCTGTTTTTT.

CDR3 DNA sequence: TGTGCCAGCAGCGAAATCACGAACACTGAAGCTTTCTTT. Translation: CASSEITNTEAFF. V and J are TRBV9 and TRBJ1-1, with D unresolved. V was pared by 3 bases and J by 1 base, with 7 bases between. The CDR3 is 13 amino acids. From germline, CDR1 is SGDLS and CDR2 YYNGEE.

V gene TRBV6-6 combines with J gene TRBJ2-7; D remains ambiguous. Germline V gene data show CDR1 as MNHNY and CDR2 as SVGAGI (reference sequence). Trimming pared 4 bases from V and 0 bases from J, leaving 4 bases between. The CDR3 contains 12 residues. The CDR3 is CASSFGSYEQYF. CDR3 bases: TGTGCCAGCAGTTTTGGCTCCTACGAGCAGTACTTC.

The chain is built from TRBV9 and TRBJ1-1; D call uncertain. Trimming stripped 3 bases from V and 4 bases from J, with 16 bases between. The CDR3 covers 15 residues. The V gene's germline CDR1 is SGDLS and CDR2 YYNGEE. The CDR3 region has the DNA TGTGCCAGCAGCGCCGGGGTCTCTGAGGGCACTGAAGCTTTCTTT. As protein: CASSAGVSEGTEAFF.

As concerns this clone: The junction shows a germline mismatch at one end, possibly a read error. The J gene is TRBJ1-1, the V gene TRBV4-1, with unresolved D. The CDR3 spans 12 residues. Germline V CDR1 and CDR2: MGHRA, YSYEKL. CDR3 DNA: TGCGCCGGCAGCCGTGGGGACACTGAAGCTTTCTTT. Amino acid sequence: CAGSRGDTEAFF.

The V and J genes are TRBV6-4 and TRBJ2-6; the D gene is possibly TRBD1 (6 bases). This CDR3 region has 16 residues. V dropped 0 bases and J dropped 0 bases, with 6 bases sitting between them. CDR1 and CDR2 (germline): MRHNA, SNTAGT. The CDR3 spells CASSDSGGSGANVLTF. The CDR3 bases are TGTGCCAGCAGTGACTCAGGGGGCTCTGGGGCCAACGTCCTGACTTTC.

This chain connects TRBV27 to TRBJ2-2; 10 bases are shared with TRBD1. The V and J ends lost 6 bases and 7 bases, in that order; junction bases with no gene match: 8. The CDR3 totals 15 residues. CDR1 and CDR2 (germline): MNHEY, SMNVEV (reference sequence). The CDR3 DNA follows: TGTGCCAGCAGGCCAGGGACAGGGGATGTCGGGGAGCTGTTTTTT. Translation: CASRPGTGDVGELFF.

This chain connects TRBV28 to TRBJ2-2; no clear D gene. The CDR3 length is 12 residues. V was pared by 2 bases and J by 9 bases, with 7 bases between. CDR1 MDHEN and CDR2 SYDVKM come from the germline V gene. The CDR3 nucleotides read TGTGCCAGCAGTTTAGACCGATGGGAGCTGTTTTTT. Translating it yields CASSLDRWELFF. The full variable domain, in which reference TRBV28 and TRBJ2-2 provide the parts outside the CDR3, is DVKVTQSSRYLVKRTGEKVFLECVQDMDHENMFWYRQDPGLGLRLIYFSYDVKMKEKGDIPEGYSVSREKKERFSLILESASTNQTSMYLCASSLDRWELFFGEGSRLTVL.

V usage is TRBV11-2 and J usage is TRBJ2-7; maybe TRBD1 (5 bases). This CDR3 comprises 14 residues. V lost 3 bases and J 2 bases, leaving 11 bases between the germline ends. The germline V gene has CDR1 SGHAT and CDR2 FQNNGV. CDR3: CASSFGDRAYEQYF. The CDR3, as DNA: TGTGCCAGCAGCTTTGGTGACAGAGCCTACGAGCAGTACTTC.

The gene calls are TRBV6-4 and TRBJ1-1; tentatively, D is TRBD1 (6 bases). The CDR3 has 13 residues. Trimming removed 1 base at V and 8 bases at J, with 11 bases between. Germline CDR1 is MRHNA and CDR2 is SNTAGT. As DNA, the CDR3 is TGTGCCAGCAGTGACTTGGCCGGGACAGAAGCTTTCTTT. The encoded protein is CASSDLAGTEAFF.